This is a list of T cell receptor beta chains from one sample in a study of blood T cell repertoires in COVID-19. Using immunoSEQ multiplex PCR, the repertoire was profiled, and TCRdb retains in-frame clones only, with some absent. The data show about 200,000 clones, around four fifths seen once. The material sequenced was peripheral blood. The receptor source for this set is a man aged 55 to 70 with COVID-19, enrolled during active disease. CDR3s include the opening cysteine and the closing phenylalanine or tryptophan. D genes are given only for firm matches. Rows give clone size only sometimes, using once, few, many, or a class for an expanded clone.

j_call,v_call,cdr3_length,d_call,clone_size,cdr3_nt,cdr3_aa
TRBJ2-7,TRBV3-1/TRBV3-2,15,TRBD1,-,TGTGCCAGCAGCCGTGCGGACAGGGGATCTTACGAGCAGTACTTC,CASSRADRGSYEQYF
TRBJ1-1,TRBV6-1,14,-,-,TGTGCCAGCATAAACACCGGAGAGCACACTGAAGCTTTCTTT,CASINTGEHTEAFF
TRBJ1-1,TRBV2,15,TRBD1,-,TGTGCCAGCAATGCCTGGACAGGGGTTGCCTCTGAAGCTTTCTTT,CASNAWTGVASEAFF
TRBJ2-7,TRBV3-1/TRBV3-2,15,-,-,TGTGCCAGCAGCCAAGACCTGACCAGGGTGGGAGAGCAGTACTTC,CASSQDLTRVGEQYF
TRBJ2-1,TRBV5-6,17,-,once,TGTGCCAGCAGCTTGTGGTTGACAGCCAACCTTCACAATGAGCAGTTCTTC,CASSLWLTANLHNEQFF
TRBJ2-7,TRBV6-1,16,-,-,TGTGCCAGCAGTGATGGGCGGGCAGGACTCTCCTACGAGCAGTACTTC,CASSDGRAGLSYEQYF
TRBJ1-5,TRBV5-8,15,-,-,TGTGCCAGCAGCTTTAACAGATATAGCAATCAGCCCCAGCATTTT,CASSFNRYSNQPQHF
TRBJ2-7,TRBV4-1,13,-,once,TGCGCCAGCAGCATACACCGTTACTACGAGCAGTACTTC,CASSIHRYYEQYF
TRBJ1-5,TRBV7-2,13,-,-,TGTGCCAGCAGCCCGCGGAGAGATCAGCCCCAGCATTTT,CASSPRRDQPQHF
TRBJ1-4,TRBV9,15,-,-,TGTGCCAGCAGCGTTTCGGGAAGGACTAATGAAAAACTGTTTTTT,CASSVSGRTNEKLFF
TRBJ1-2,TRBV7-6,16,TRBD1,few,TGTGCCAGCAGCTTAGGGATAGGAGGGGGCGACTATGGCTACACCTTC,CASSLGIGGGDYGYTF
TRBJ2-7,TRBV28,15,TRBD1,once,TGTGCCAGCAGTTTATTGCCGACAGGGATCAACGAGCAGTACTTC,CASSLLPTGINEQYF
TRBJ1-1,TRBV12-3/TRBV12-4,13,-,-,TGTGCCAGCAACGACAGGATGAACACTGAAGCTTTCTTT,CASNDRMNTEAFF
TRBJ2-5,TRBV4-1,13,-,-,TGCGCCAGCAGCCAATTCAGGGGAGAGACCCAGTACTTC,CASSQFRGETQYF
TRBJ1-5,TRBV27,13,-,-,TGTGCCACCCACGGAGGGTACAATCAGCCCCAGCATTTT,CATHGGYNQPQHF
TRBJ1-6,TRBV5-4,14,-,-,TGTGCCAGCAGCTTCCAGGGTTATAATTCACCCCTCCACTTT,CASSFQGYNSPLHF
TRBJ1-3,TRBV2,14,TRBD1,-,TGTGCCAGCAGTGAATGGACAGGAGGAAACACCATATATTTT,CASSEWTGGNTIYF
TRBJ2-7,TRBV18,15,TRBD1,-,TGTGCCAGCTCACCAGGGACAGGGGGATCCTACGAGCAGTACTTC,CASSPGTGGSYEQYF
TRBJ2-3,TRBV13,14,-,few,TGTGCCAGCAGCTTGAGGAGGGGCCTAGATACGCAGTATTTT,CASSLRRGLDTQYF
TRBJ1-2,TRBV27,11,-,-,TGTGCCAGCAGTAACGGACTTCAAAACACCTTC,CASSNGLQNTF
TRBJ1-1,TRBV20-1,13,-,few,TGCAGTGCTAGTAGCGTGTCGGGAACTGAAGCTTTCTTT,CSASSVSGTEAFF
TRBJ2-3,TRBV9,17,TRBD2,-,TGTGCCAGCAGCGTAGGGGGACTAGCGGGTTACACAGATACGCAGTATTTT,CASSVGGLAGYTDTQYF
TRBJ2-5,TRBV15,12,-,-,TGTGCCACCAGCAGAGATATTGAGACCCAGTACTTC,CATSRDIETQYF
TRBJ2-3,TRBV18,12,-,-,TGTGCCAGCTCACCCTCAGGAGATACGCAGTATTTT,CASSPSGDTQYF
TRBJ1-5,TRBV5-1,14,-,-,TGCGCCAGCAGCCCGGGGTCTCCGGAACAGCCCCAGCATTTT,CASSPGSPEQPQHF
TRBJ1-1,TRBV6-5,14,TRBD1,few,TGTGCCAGCAGCCGGGGGGACAGGGTCAGTGAAGCTTTCTTT,CASSRGDRVSEAFF
TRBJ1-1,TRBV12-3/TRBV12-4,13,-,once,TGTGCCAGCAAAGAGACAGTGAACACTGAAGCTTTCTTT,CASKETVNTEAFF
TRBJ1-1,TRBV19,11,-,-,TGTGCCAGTAGTATTGGGGGGGGAGCTTTCTTT,CASSIGGGAFF
TRBJ1-1,TRBV9,13,-,-,TGTGCCAGCAGCGCCCTGCGGGGGACTGAAGCTTTCTTT,CASSALRGTEAFF